This T cell receptor beta chain was documented in a study of blood T cell repertoires in COVID-19. Study background: The analysed material was cDNA or gDNA that came from T cells, B-cell-depleted T cells, or PBMCs.

Profiling relied on immunoSEQ multiplex PCR, and the TCRdb table lists in-frame clones only, not all of them. The table shows a few hundred thousand clones, with about 92% occurring only once. Patients in Seattle were enrolled during active infection, then followed longitudinally. This CDR3 is 14 amino acids long. Germline assignment: CDR1 SNHLY and CDR2 FYNNEI. Trimming removed 4 bases from V and 3 bases from J, with 10 bases in between. The chain joins TRBV2 to TRBJ1-5; unclear D gene. The sample taken for sequencing was peripheral blood. This receptor was taken from an older woman with COVID-19, enrolled during active disease. CDR3 sequence (DNA): TGTGCCAGCAGTGCCGAGAGTATCAATCAGCCCCAGCATTTT. Translating it yields CASSAESINQPQHF.